The 25 T cell receptor beta chains below were found in one sample sequenced in a study of regulatory T cells in long-lasting Graves disease. The sample's time point: newly diagnosed GD, antithyroid drugs for less than 3 months. PBMCs provided the RNA from which the TCR library was made. Arm-PCR with iRepertoire HTBI primers amplified the CDR3 regions for these TCR beta libraries. TCRdb re-called the multiplex PCR reads with MiXCR, one entry per CDR3 protein. Among some 460,000 distinct CDR3 sequences, roughly 16% were seen once, and the ten largest hold more than 10%. The sample was also linked to a second study, of T cells in Graves' hyperthyroidism and ophthalmopathy.

This material consisted of peripheral blood mononuclear cells (PBMCs), taken at new diagnosis, from a patient treated with antithyroid drugs. Receptors were obtained from a man aged 40-49 years with Graves disease.

This clonotype was found a few times. The chain is built from TRBV12-3 or TRBV12-4 and TRBJ2-5; perhaps TRBD2 as D (6 bases). Trimming took off 5 bases at V and 3 bases at J, with 13 bases between the two ends. The CDR3 is 14 amino acids. For the CDR3, the DNA is TGTGCCAGCAGTCGCGGGATACTAAAAGAGACCCAGTACTTC. This encodes CASSRGILKETQYF.

This clonotype has only a few counts. This sequence joins TRBV24-1 and TRBJ2-1; 8 nucleotides match TRBD1. CDR1 and CDR2 (germline): KGHDR, SFDVKD. The V and J ends lost 2 bases and 6 bases, in that order; junction bases with no gene match: 5. This CDR3 spans 15 amino acids. The CDR3 nucleotides read TGTGCCACCAGTGATTCTTTGGACAGGGCCAATGAGCAGTTCTTC. This translates into CATSDSLDRANEQFF.

The table lists this clonotype with many counts. The chain couples TRBV6-2 or TRBV6-3 to TRBJ2-2; 9 bases fit TRBD1. Germline assignment: CDR1 MNHEY and CDR2 SVGEGT. The trim removed 2 bases at V and 5 bases at J, leaving 6 bases unmatched. This CDR3 region has 16 residues. The CDR3 reads CASSYITGTGTGELFF. CDR3 bases: TGTGCCAGCAGTTACATTACCGGGACAGGGACCGGGGAGCTGTTTTTT.

This rearrangement joins TRBV9 to TRBJ2-1, with D possibly TRBD2 on 7 matching bases. Trimming left V 0 bases short and J 7 bases short, with 17 bases between. This CDR3 is built from 16 residues. CDR1 SGDLS and CDR2 YYNGEE come from the germline V gene. In nucleotides, the CDR3 is TGTGCCAGCAGCGTAGGAGCGGACAAGGGGGGGAATGAGCAGTTCTTC. Its protein is CASSVGADKGGNEQFF.

This clonotype was seen many times. The CDR3 protein is CASSWGLAGGTGELFF. CDR3 in DNA: TGCGCCAGCAGCTGGGGACTAGCGGGAGGCACCGGGGAGCTGTTTTTT. The chain joins TRBV5-1 to TRBJ2-2, with TRBD2 matching 15 bases. Germline CDR1 and CDR2: SGHRS and YFSETQ. Trimming at V came to 3 bases and at J to 4 bases, leaving 1 base not matched to a gene. This CDR3 is built from 16 residues.

The sample holds many counts of this clonotype. The V call is TRBV10-3, the J call TRBJ2-1; 7 bases line up with TRBD2. With V trimmed by 6 bases and J by 5 bases, 7 bases remained unmatched. The V gene's germline CDR1 is ENHRY and CDR2 SYGVKD. This CDR3 is built from 14 residues. DNA of the CDR3: TGTGCCATCAGCCCCAGCGGGATTGACAATGAGCAGTTCTTC. Protein: CAISPSGIDNEQFF.

This clonotype was found many times. The chain links TRBV11-3 to TRBJ2-2, with D hard to call. V was trimmed by 3 bases and J by 6 bases, leaving 8 bases between them. CDR3 length: 13 amino acids. Germline CDR1 and CDR2: SGHNT and YENEEA. In DNA form, the CDR3 reads TGTGCCAGCAGCTTTACAGAGTCCGGGGAGCTGTTTTTT. The encoded protein is CASSFTESGELFF.

This clonotype has ten or more counts. The V call is TRBV27, the J call TRBJ1-2; 8 bases are shared with TRBD1. Trimming took 4 bases from V and 4 from J; bases not matched to a gene: 17. The CDR3 is 18 amino acids. The germline gives CDR1 MNHEY, CDR2 SMNVEV (reference sequence). In nucleotides, the CDR3 is TGTGCCAGCAGTTCCCATCCGACGCATACCGGGACAGGCTATGGCTACACCTTC. It yields the protein CASSSHPTHTGTGYGYTF.

In its sample, this clonotype was seen many times. The CDR3 nucleotides read TGTGCCAGCAGACCTGGACCAGACAATGAGCAGTTCTTC. Amino acids: CASRPGPDNEQFF. This chain uses TRBV6-2 or TRBV6-3 with TRBJ2-1; no clear D. CDR3 size: 13 residues. Trimming stripped 6 bases from V and 5 bases from J, with 11 bases between. Germline-derived CDR1 and CDR2 are MNHEY and SVGEGT.

This clonotype was found many times. Here the CDR3 DNA reads TGCAGTGCGGACCGGGACAGCAATCAGCCCCAGCATTTT. Translation: CSADRDSNQPQHF. This sequence joins TRBV20-1 and TRBJ1-5, with D possibly TRBD1 on 5 matching bases. The CDR3 length is 13 residues. Trimming cost V 6 bases and J 1 base, with 10 bases left between them. CDR1 is DFQATT and CDR2 is SNEGSKA in the germline V gene (reference sequence).

In this sample, this clonotype turned up many times. V is TRBV7-9 and J is TRBJ1-4, with D tentatively TRBD1 (5 bases). Germline values: CDR1 SEHNR, CDR2 FQNEAQ (reference sequence). The CDR3 totals 13 residues. The germline V and J ends were trimmed by 5 bases and 8 bases, with 12 bases remaining between them. CDR3 in DNA: TGTGCCAGCAGCCTTGGCCGGGACGAAAAACTGTTTTTT. Encoded protein: CASSLGRDEKLFF.

This clonotype was detected ten times or more. Here the CDR3 omits its conserved ending phenylalanine or tryptophan, so a read error is the likely source. This sequence joins TRBV24-1 and TRBJ2-1; 7 nucleotides agree with TRBD1. V shed 9 bases, J shed 4 bases, and the junction held 14 bases outside the gene matches. The CDR3 contains 16 residues. Looked up from germline, CDR1 is KGHDR and CDR2 is SFDVKD. CDR3 in DNA: TGTGCCACCTCCTCGCGGTACAGGGGAACGTACAATGAGCAGTTCCTC. Its translation is CATSSRYRGTYNEQFL.

The chain is built from TRBV20-1 and TRBJ2-3, with D perhaps matching TRBD1 or TRBD2 (7 bases each). Trimming pared 3 bases from V and 4 bases from J, leaving 17 bases between. The CDR3 covers 15 residues. CDR1 and CDR2 from the germline V gene are DFQATT and SNEGSKA (reference sequence). CDR3 nucleotides: TGCAGTGCTAGCCTCAGGGGGAGGGTCCCAGATACGCAGTATTTT. Its translation: CSASLRGRVPDTQYF.

In this sample, this clonotype turned up many times. The V gene is TRBV5-1, the J gene TRBJ2-3, with TRBD1 as a possible D gene (6 bases). This CDR3 comprises 14 residues. Per the germline V gene, CDR1 is SGHRS and CDR2 is YFSETQ. Between the trimmed V and J ends, which lost 5 bases and 6 bases, there was a span of 16 bases. The CDR3 DNA sequence: TGCGCCAGCAGGGATATTTCAGGGGCCGATACGCAGTATTTT. This sequence encodes CASRDISGADTQYF.

The chain carries TRBV6-4 and TRBJ2-7; D unresolved. Germline loops: CDR1 MRHNA, CDR2 SNTAGT. Trimming stripped 5 bases from V and 0 bases from J, with 11 bases between. The CDR3 length is 14 residues. CDR3 protein: CASSYRQSSYEQYF. The CDR3 DNA reads as TGTGCCAGCAGTTATCGTCAGAGCTCCTACGAGCAGTACTTC.

Ten or more counts support this clonotype. The chain recombines TRBV12-3 or TRBV12-4 with TRBJ2-2, with D unresolved. Trimming took 6 bases from V and 6 from J, leaving 5 bases between them. The CDR3 spans 11 residues. In DNA form, the CDR3 reads TGTGCCAGCAGCGAGCCCGGGGAGCTGTTTTTT. Protein product: CASSEPGELFF.

This clonotype was detected only a few times. The rearrangement joins TRBV6-1 to TRBJ1-6; unclear D gene. V dropped 6 bases and J dropped 8 bases, with 14 bases sitting between them. The CDR3 has 14 residues. Germline CDR1 MNHNS, CDR2 SASEGT. The CDR3 loop reads CASSPTKGYSPLHF. The CDR3 DNA sequence: TGTGCCAGCAGCCCTACAAAGGGTTATTCACCCCTCCACTTT.

The sample holds many counts of this clonotype. This sequence joins TRBV3-1 and TRBJ1-4, with unresolved D. V lost 4 bases, J lost 3 bases, and 9 bases lay in between. This CDR3 comprises 14 residues. Germline CDR1 and CDR2: LGHDT and YNNKEL (reference sequence). CDR3: CASSPPGPNEKLFF. CDR3 nucleotide sequence: TGTGCCAGCAGCCCGCCCGGACCTAATGAAAAACTGTTTTTT.

The chain joins TRBV6-5 to TRBJ1-2; weak D call: TRBD1 (6 bases). Germline V gene lookup returns CDR1 MNHEY and CDR2 SVGAGI. This CDR3 comprises 16 residues. The germline V and J ends were trimmed by 0 bases and 0 bases, with 11 bases remaining between them. This chain's CDR3 is CASSYSGQPTNYGYTF. DNA for the CDR3: TGTGCCAGCAGTTACTCAGGACAGCCGACTAACTATGGCTACACCTTC.

The chain employs TRBV30 and TRBJ2-1; 13 bases are a match to TRBD2. This CDR3 is 15 amino acids long. Germline CDR1 is GTSNPN and CDR2 is SVGIG (reference sequence). The junction had 5 bases not matched to a gene; V was cut back by 1 base and J by 8 bases. The CDR3 nucleotides read TGTGCCTGGAGTGGACTAGCGGGAGGCGGGGATGAGCAGTTCTTC. Residues: CAWSGLAGGGDEQFF.

This clonotype was counted at least ten times. V usage is TRBV5-1 and J usage is TRBJ1-1, with 7 bases lining up with TRBD1. Germline trimming cut 6 bases from V and 9 bases from J; bases unmatched to any gene: 8. The CDR3 is 12 amino acids. In germline, CDR1 is SGHRS, CDR2 YFSETQ. The CDR3 spells CASKGTRGKAFF. CDR3 sequence (DNA): TGCGCCAGCAAAGGGACCAGGGGGAAAGCTTTCTTT.

This clonotype was counted ten times or more. V usage is TRBV20-1 and J usage is TRBJ1-1, with 7 bases that match TRBD1. After removal of 3 bases from V and 10 bases from J, the junction contained 11 bases not matched to a gene. Per the germline V gene, CDR1 is DFQATT and CDR2 is SNEGSKA (reference sequence). The CDR3 contains 13 residues. The CDR3 sequence: CSARETGSGGAFF. CDR3 bases: TGCAGTGCTAGGGAGACAGGGAGCGGTGGAGCTTTCTTT.

This clonotype was seen a few times. The rearrangement uses TRBV6-2 or TRBV6-3 and TRBJ2-7; 8 positions agree with TRBD2. Germline loops: CDR1 MNHEY, CDR2 SVGEGT. V shed 2 bases, J shed 4 bases, and the junction held 4 bases outside the gene matches. The CDR3 sequence is 14 residues long. The CDR3 nucleotides are TGTGCCAGCAGTTACGGGGGACTAGTGTACGAGCAGTACTTC. Translation: CASSYGGLVYEQYF.

This clonotype has more than one count but fewer than ten. A far larger clone is just one base off, so this is likely a read error. V is TRBV11-2 and J is TRBJ2-3; 8 bases map to TRBD2. The germline CDR1 and CDR2 sequences are SGHAT and FQNNGV. Trimming cost V 5 bases and J 6 bases; bases outside gene matches: 7. This CDR3 spans 14 amino acids. CDR3 amino acids: CASSPGTSLDTQYF. CDR3 DNA sequence: TGTGCCAGCAGCCCCGGGACTAGTTTGGATACGCAGTATTTT.

This chain links TRBV18 with TRBJ2-7, with D maybe TRBD1 (6 bases). V was clipped by 3 bases and J by 2 bases, with 17 bases between them. The CDR3 contains 16 residues. CDR1 KGHSH and CDR2 LQKENI come from the germline V gene. The CDR3 protein is CASSPISQGRTYEQYF. CDR3 coding DNA: TGTGCCAGCTCACCTATATCACAGGGAAGGACCTACGAGCAGTACTTC.